The 18 T cell receptor beta chains below all came from one sample that was sequenced in a study of shared clonotypes between healthy human individuals (dated by TCRdb to the early 2020s). The receptor library was made with the immunoSEQ multiplex PCR assay. TCRdb stores this immuneACCESS table with in-frame sequences only. Part of the clones is absent; in the studies checked, under half of the shortfall reflects unresolved V genes, and no reason is known for the rest. Across this sample there are about 92,000 clones, with almost 70% seen only once. The ten largest account for roughly 49% of the sample. Sequencing was done on a sample of memory CD8+ T cells sorted from blood. In light of the paper, this sample's cell subset or site label describes: CD45RO+ cells pooled with CCR7-negative TemRA cells. The receptors were sampled from a man in his thirties or forties in good health.

CDR3 sequence reads: CASSEWSSGRGSSYNEQFF. The CDR3 bases are TGTGCCAGCAGTGAATGGTCTAGCGGGAGGGGAAGCTCCTACAATGAGCAGTTCTTC. V and J are TRBV2 and TRBJ2-1; 12 bases are shared with TRBD2. With 2 bases clipped from V and 0 bases from J, the junction kept 8 bases outside the gene matches. The length of the CDR3 is 19 residues. Germline CDR1 is SNHLY and CDR2 is FYNNEI.

The chain combines TRBV11-1 with TRBJ2-7, with TRBD1 matching over 10 bases. V lost 2 bases to trimming and J lost 6 bases; unmatched junction nucleotides: 1. Germline assignment: CDR1 SGHAT and CDR2 FQDESV (reference sequence). The CDR3 length is 13 residues. The CDR3 is CASSLRTGGEQYF. In DNA, the CDR3 is TGTGCCAGCAGCTTACGGACAGGGGGCGAGCAGTACTTC.

V and J are TRBV4-3 and TRBJ2-5; 7 bases are a match to TRBD2. CDR1 and CDR2 from the germline V gene are LGHNA and YSLEER. The CDR3 consists of 14 residues. V gave up 4 bases and J gave up 1 base; unmatched junction bases: 3. The CDR3 protein is CASSRGLVQETQYF. Here the CDR3 DNA reads TGCGCCAGCAGCCGCGGACTAGTCCAAGAGACCCAGTACTTC.

The chain has TRBV6-6 and TRBJ2-1; D might be TRBD1 (5 bases). Germline V gene lookup returns CDR1 MNHNY and CDR2 SVGAGI (reference sequence). The CDR3 has 14 residues. V lost 6 bases and J lost 9, with 18 bases in between. The CDR3 nucleotides read TGTGCCAGCAGAAGGGGCGCCTTAGGGGTTGAGCAGTTCTTC. Encoded protein: CASRRGALGVEQFF.

CDR3 sequence (DNA): TGTGCCAGCAGCTTAGACGCTAATAACTATGGCTACACCTTC. It translates to CASSLDANNYGYTF. The rearrangement links TRBV13 to TRBJ1-2; D remains unclear. The germline V and J ends were trimmed by 1 base and 1 base, with 7 bases remaining between them. The CDR3 consists of 14 residues. Germline V gene sequence: CDR1 PRHDT, CDR2 FYEKMQ (reference sequence). Using reference TRBV13 and TRBJ1-2 for the parts outside the CDR3, the full variable domain is AAGVIQSPRHLIKEKRETATLKCYPIPRHDTVYWYQQGPGQDPQFLISFYEKMQSDKGSIPDRFSAQQFSDYHSELNMSSLELGDSALYFCASSLDANNYGYTFGSGTRLTVV.

The CDR3 DNA is TGTGCCAGCCGCTTTAGTACGGGACAGGGAGGCGGCTACACCTTC. It is translated as CASRFSTGQGGGYTF. The rearrangement joins TRBV28 to TRBJ1-2; 9 bases fit TRBD1. The V segment lost 8 bases and the J segment 8 bases; nucleotides outside the gene matches: 15. Germline V gene lookup returns CDR1 MDHEN and CDR2 SYDVKM. The CDR3 loop spans 15 amino acids.

This clone was observed a handful of times. This chain connects TRBV29-1 to TRBJ2-3; D perhaps matches TRBD1 (6 bases). Looked up from germline, CDR1 is SQVTM and CDR2 is ANQGSEA. This CDR3 spans 14 amino acids. Between the trimmed V and J ends, which lost 1 base and 6 bases, there was a span of 14 bases. CDR3 residues: CSVEGGRGMDTQYF. CDR3 DNA sequence: TGCAGCGTTGAAGGGGGGCGAGGGATGGATACGCAGTATTTT.

This chain joins TRBV7-8 and TRBJ2-3, with D hard to call. V was pared by 1 base and J by 3 bases, with 17 bases between. Germline CDR1 SGHVS, CDR2 FQNEAQ. This CDR3 comprises 17 residues. The CDR3 loop reads CASSLEYSGPATDTQYF. The CDR3 bases are TGTGCCAGCAGCTTAGAGTACTCGGGCCCGGCAACAGATACGCAGTATTTT.

The rearrangement uses TRBV28 and TRBJ2-5; 14 positions match TRBD2. With V trimmed by 6 bases and J by 5 bases, 11 bases remained unmatched. The germline gives CDR1 MDHEN, CDR2 SYDVKM. This CDR3 region has 17 residues. CDR3 sequence: CASRTRTSGRRSETQYF. CDR3 coding DNA: TGTGCCAGCAGGACCCGGACTAGCGGGAGGAGGTCGGAGACCCAGTACTTC.

The rearrangement uses TRBV7-3 and TRBJ1-2; 8 bases fit TRBD1. From germline, CDR1 is SGHTA and CDR2 FQGTGA. The CDR3 extends over 13 amino acids. V lost 5 bases, J lost 8 bases, and 7 bases stayed unmatched. CDR3 in DNA: TGTGCCAGCAGCACGCAGGGGGCGGGCGGCTACACCTTC. Translating it yields CASSTQGAGGYTF.

In DNA, the CDR3 is TGTGCCAGCAGGCCCCCAAATAGCAATCAGCCCCAGCATTTT. This translates into CASRPPNSNQPQHF. The chain combines TRBV27 with TRBJ1-5; no reliable D call. The V gene lost 6 bases and the J gene lost 0 bases, with 9 bases spanning the gap. The CDR3 is 14 residues long. The germline V gene has CDR1 MNHEY and CDR2 SMNVEV (reference sequence).

The chain links TRBV5-6 to TRBJ2-7; D unclear. The CDR3 consists of 14 residues. Between the trimmed V and J ends, which lost 0 bases and 3 bases, there was a span of 10 bases. Germline CDR1 SGHDT, CDR2 YYEEEE. The CDR3 coding sequence is TGTGCCAGCAGCTTGGACAGTCAGATCTACGAGCAGTACTTC. Amino acids: CASSLDSQIYEQYF.

The rearrangement uses TRBV5-4 and TRBJ1-2; unclear D gene. CDR3 length equals 15 residues. Germline V lookup: CDR1 SGHNT, CDR2 YYREEE (reference sequence). The V end lost 4 bases, the J end lost 6 bases, and 19 bases lay between the germline ends. The CDR3 nucleotides are TGTGCCAGCAGCCAATTCGACCGATGGGAGAATGGCTACACCTTC. It codes for CASSQFDRWENGYTF.

This rearrangement joins TRBV4-3 to TRBJ2-3; D gene ambiguous. Germline V gene sequence: CDR1 LGHNA, CDR2 YSLEER. CDR3 length: 16 amino acids. V was pared by 1 base and J by 0 bases, with 11 bases between. The CDR3 coding sequence is TGCGCCAGCAGCCAAGCGACTTCCACTAGCACAGATACGCAGTATTTT. It is translated as CASSQATSTSTDTQYF.

The J gene is TRBJ2-5, the V gene TRBV5-4, with 7 bases identical to TRBD1. V shed 4 bases, J shed 5 bases, and the junction held 2 bases outside the gene matches. The CDR3 has 12 residues. Germline V gene data show CDR1 as SGHNT and CDR2 as YYREEE (reference sequence). Written as DNA, the CDR3 is TGTGCCAGCAGCCGCAGGGGGGAGACCCAGTACTTC. This codes for CASSRRGETQYF.

About this clone itself: Distinct nucleotide sequences in the sample also encode this CDR3. This sequence joins TRBV29-1 and TRBJ2-7, with TRBD2 matching over 12 bases. The CDR3 has 14 residues. The J segment lost 5 bases and the V segment lost 1 base, leaving 3 bases of the junction unmatched. Germline CDR1 and CDR2: SQVTM and ANQGSEA. The CDR3 is CSVEGLAGENEQYF. DNA for the CDR3: TGCAGCGTTGAAGGACTAGCGGGAGAGAACGAGCAGTACTTC.

This sequence joins TRBV9 and TRBJ2-2, with TRBD1 as a possible D gene (5 bases). The CDR3 is 17 residues long. The V end was cut by 0 bases, the J end by 3 bases, with 15 bases between. Per germline, CDR1 SGDLS and CDR2 YYNGEE. The CDR3, as DNA: TGTGCCAGCAGCGTAGTTCAGGGATTTAGTTACACCGGGGAGCTGTTTTTT. Its translation: CASSVVQGFSYTGELFF.

This clone appeared once. The rearrangement uses TRBV18 and TRBJ2-1, with 7 bases identical to TRBD2. This CDR3 spans 15 amino acids. Germline V lookup: CDR1 KGHSH, CDR2 LQKENI. With 5 bases clipped from V and 5 bases from J, the junction kept 9 bases outside the gene matches. Here the CDR3 reads CASSGGVYADNEQFF. The CDR3 nucleotides read TGTGCCAGCTCAGGGGGGGTCTACGCAGACAATGAGCAGTTCTTC. Drawing the rest from reference TRBV18 and TRBJ2-1, the complete variable domain is NAGVMQNPRHLVRRRGQEARLRCSPMKGHSHVYWYRQLPEEGLKFMVYLQKENIIDESGMPKERFSAEFPKEGPSILRIQQVVRGDSAAYFCASSGGVYADNEQFFGPGTRLTVL.